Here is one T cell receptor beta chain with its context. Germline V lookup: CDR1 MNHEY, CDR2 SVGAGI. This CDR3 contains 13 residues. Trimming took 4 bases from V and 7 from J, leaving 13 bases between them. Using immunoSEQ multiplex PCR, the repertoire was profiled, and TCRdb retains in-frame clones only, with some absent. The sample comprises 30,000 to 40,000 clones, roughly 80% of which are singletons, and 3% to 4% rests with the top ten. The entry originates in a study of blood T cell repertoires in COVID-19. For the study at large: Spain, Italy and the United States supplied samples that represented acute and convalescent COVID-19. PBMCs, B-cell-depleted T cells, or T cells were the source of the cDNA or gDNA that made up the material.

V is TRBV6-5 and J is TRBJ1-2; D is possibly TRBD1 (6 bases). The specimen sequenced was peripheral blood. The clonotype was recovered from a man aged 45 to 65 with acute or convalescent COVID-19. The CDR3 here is CASSFSGAGGYTF. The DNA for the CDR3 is TGTGCCAGCAGTTTCTCAGGGGCAGGTGGCTACACCTTC.